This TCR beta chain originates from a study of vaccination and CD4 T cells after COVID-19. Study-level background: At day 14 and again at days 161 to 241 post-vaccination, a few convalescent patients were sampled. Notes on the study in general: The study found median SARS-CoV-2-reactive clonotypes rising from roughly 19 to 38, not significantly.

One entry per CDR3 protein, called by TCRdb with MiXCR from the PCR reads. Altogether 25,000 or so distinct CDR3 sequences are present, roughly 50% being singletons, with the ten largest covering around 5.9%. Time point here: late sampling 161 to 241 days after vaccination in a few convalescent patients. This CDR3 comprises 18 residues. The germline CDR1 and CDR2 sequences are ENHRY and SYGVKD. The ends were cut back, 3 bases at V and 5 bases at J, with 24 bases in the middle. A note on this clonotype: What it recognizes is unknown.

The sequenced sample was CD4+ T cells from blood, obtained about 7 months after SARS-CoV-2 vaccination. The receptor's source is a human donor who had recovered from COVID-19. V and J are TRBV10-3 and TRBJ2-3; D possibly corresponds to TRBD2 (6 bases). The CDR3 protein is CAISDPTTAGTQGDTQYF. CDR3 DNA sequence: TGTGCCATCAGTGATCCCACGACGGCGGGAACCCAGGGAGATACGCAGTATTTT.